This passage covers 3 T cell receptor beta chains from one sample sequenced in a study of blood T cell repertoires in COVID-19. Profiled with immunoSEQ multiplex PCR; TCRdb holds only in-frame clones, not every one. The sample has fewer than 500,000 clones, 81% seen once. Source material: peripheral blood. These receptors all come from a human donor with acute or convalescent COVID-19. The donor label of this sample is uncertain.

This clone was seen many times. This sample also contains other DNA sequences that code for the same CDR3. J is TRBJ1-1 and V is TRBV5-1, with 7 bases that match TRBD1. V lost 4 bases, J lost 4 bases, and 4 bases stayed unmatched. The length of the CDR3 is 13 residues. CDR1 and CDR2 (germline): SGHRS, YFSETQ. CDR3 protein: CASSLQGRTEAFF. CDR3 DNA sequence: TGCGCCAGCAGCCTACAGGGGCGCACTGAAGCTTTCTTT.

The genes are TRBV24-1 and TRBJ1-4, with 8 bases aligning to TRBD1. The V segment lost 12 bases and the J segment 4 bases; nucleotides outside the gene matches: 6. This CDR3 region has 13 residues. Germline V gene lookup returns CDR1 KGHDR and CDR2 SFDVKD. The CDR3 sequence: CAPQGAHNEKLFF. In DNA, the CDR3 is TGTGCCCCCCAGGGGGCTCATAATGAAAAACTGTTTTTT.

The CDR3 protein is CASSFAAGEQYF. DNA of the CDR3: TGTGCCAGCAGCTTCGCGGCCGGCGAGCAGTACTTC. V usage is TRBV5-6 and J usage is TRBJ2-7; D unclear. The V gene lost 2 bases and the J gene lost 6 bases, with 9 bases spanning the gap. The CDR3 contains 12 residues. Germline CDR1 is SGHDT and CDR2 is YYEEEE.